These T cell receptor beta chains were read from a single sample in a study of T cells after somatic rescue of genetic block. The protocol was immunoSEQ multiplex PCR, while the TCRdb copy is restricted to in-frame clones and leaves out a portion. The repertoire holds approximately 15,000 clones, with about three quarters as singletons. The sample consisted of peripheral blood mononuclear cells (PBMCs). Receptors originate from a man between 18 and 29 years old. CDR3s include the opening cysteine and the closing phenylalanine or tryptophan. A D gene is named only where the DNA matches it firmly. Clone sizes are given selectively: once, few, many, or a class where the clone is expanded.

clone_size d_call j_call v_call cdr3_nt cdr3_aa
once TRBD1 TRBJ1-3 TRBV28 TGTGCCAGCAGCTTGACAGGGCCGGTGCACACCATATATTTT CASSLTGPVHTIYF
- TRBD1 TRBJ1-5 TRBV13 TGTGCCAGCAGCCAGAGACAGGGACGCCAGCCCCAGCATTTT CASSQRQGRQPQHF
- - TRBJ2-3 TRBV21-1 TGTGCCAGCAGCAAAGCGGCAGGGCCAAGCGGGAAGGGCACAGATACGCAGTATTTT CASSKAAGPSGKGTDTQYF
- - TRBJ2-3 TRBV19 TGTGCCAGTAGTGTGGGGGCAGTCCTTAGCACAGATACGCAGTATTTT CASSVGAVLSTDTQYF
- - TRBJ1-5 TRBV18 TGTGCCAGCTCAAAACAGGGATACAATCAGCCCCAGCATTTT CASSKQGYNQPQHF
- TRBD1 TRBJ2-1 TRBV5-1 TGCGCCAGCAGCTACCCGAGACAGGGGGGATACAATGAGCAGTTCTTC CASSYPRQGGYNEQFF
few - TRBJ2-1 TRBV11-1 TGTGCCAGCAGCTTAAGAAGCGAACCCTACAATGAGCAGTTCTTC CASSLRSEPYNEQFF
medium-sized TRBD1 TRBJ1-1 TRBV19 TGTGCCAGTAGGCCCGGGACAGGGTACACTGAAGCTTTCTTT CASRPGTGYTEAFF
few - TRBJ1-2 TRBV7-8 TGTGCCAGCAGCTTACTCAGTCACCCCTATGGCTACACCTTC CASSLLSHPYGYTF
- TRBD1 TRBJ1-2 TRBV28 TGTGCCAGCAGTTGGGGGACAGACTATGGCTACACCTTC CASSWGTDYGYTF
- TRBD1 TRBJ1-1 TRBV18 TGTGCCAGCTTACGGACAGGGCCGAACACTGAAGCTTTCTTT CASLRTGPNTEAFF
- - TRBJ1-5 TRBV6-6 TGTGCCAGCAGTTACCCCCCGGAAAATCAGCCCCAGCATTTT CASSYPPENQPQHF
- - TRBJ2-6 TRBV29-1 TGCAGCGCCCAAACGGGGCCCTCTGGGGCCAACGTCCTGACTTTC CSAQTGPSGANVLTF
- - TRBJ2-2 TRBV15 TGTGCCACCTTTTGGCGACGCGGGTTGAGGAACACCGGGGAGCTGTTTTTT CATFWRRGLRNTGELFF
- - TRBJ2-5 TRBV6-1 TGTGCCAGCAGTGAAGACCCCTTTTGGCCTAATCAAGAGACCCAGTACTTC CASSEDPFWPNQETQYF
few - TRBJ2-5 TRBV5-1 TGCGCCAGCAGCCTGGGAGGGGGGGCCTTACAAGAGACCCAGTACTTC CASSLGGGALQETQYF
- - TRBJ1-2 TRBV9 TGTGCCGGCAGCGCAACAGGGACGTCTAACTATGGCTACACCTTC CAGSATGTSNYGYTF
few TRBD2 TRBJ2-3 TRBV7-3 TGTGCCAGCAGCTTCGCGGGAGGGGGTGGCACAGATACGCAGTATTTT CASSFAGGGGTDTQYF
once - TRBJ2-4 TRBV6-5 TGTGCCAGCAGCCGGGGGGCAACCAAAAACATTCAGTACTTC CASSRGATKNIQYF
- - TRBJ1-2 TRBV6-5 TGTGCCAGCAGACCCGGACGGCCCTATGGCTACACCTTC CASRPGRPYGYTF
- TRBD1 TRBJ1-2 TRBV18 TGTGCCAGCTCACTCCGGGACAGAGGAGGTATCTATGGCTACACCTTC CASSLRDRGGIYGYTF
medium-sized - TRBJ1-2 TRBV14 TGTGCCAGCAGCCAAGATAGGAATTTCTATGGCTACACCTTC CASSQDRNFYGYTF
once - TRBJ1-4 TRBV28 TGTGCCAGCAGTTTTACGACGACAGTAAGGATAGCAAATGAAAAACTGTTTTTT CASSFTTTVRIANEKLFF
- - TRBJ2-3 TRBV5-8 TGTGCCAGCAGTAGGAACACAGATACGCAGTATTTT CASSRNTDTQYF
- TRBD1 TRBJ1-2 TRBV4-1 TGCGCCAGCAGCCGTTCCGGGACAGGGGTAGTCTATGGCTACACCTTC CASSRSGTGVVYGYTF
few - TRBJ1-1 TRBV5-1 TGCGCCAGCAGCTTGTCGGGGTATGAAGCTTTCTTT CASSLSGYEAFF
- - TRBJ1-5 TRBV5-5 TGTGCCAGCAGCTTGCACAGCCTAAAAAGTTATAGCAATCAGCCCCAGCATTTT CASSLHSLKSYSNQPQHF
once - TRBJ2-3 TRBV18 TGTGCCAGCTCACGGGGCGGGATCAGCCATAGCACAGATACGCAGTATTTT CASSRGGISHSTDTQYF
- - TRBJ2-5 TRBV19 TGTGCCAGTAGTAACAGAAGAGAGACCCAGTACTTC CASSNRRETQYF
- - TRBJ1-2 TRBV6-5 TGTGCCAGCAGTTACCAGGGCACGTATGGCTACACCTTC CASSYQGTYGYTF
- - TRBJ2-2 TRBV5-1 TGCGCCAGCAGCTCCACAGGGAGGGGGAACACCGGGGAGCTGTTTTTT CASSSTGRGNTGELFF
- - TRBJ1-1 TRBV1 TGCACCACTCTAGCAGGCTCGAACACTGAAGCTTTCTTT CTTLAGSNTEAFF
- TRBD1 TRBJ1-1 TRBV7-9 TGTGCCAGCAGGAGAGGACAGGCTAACACTGAAGCTTTCTTT CASRRGQANTEAFF
once - TRBJ2-1 TRBV6-5 TGTGCCAGCAGGGGATCCTTTTACAATGAGCAGTTCTTC CASRGSFYNEQFF
- TRBD1 TRBJ2-3 TRBV10-3 TGTGCCAGCCGACAGGGGGAAGATACGCAGTATTTT CASRQGEDTQYF
- TRBD1 TRBJ1-2 TRBV29-1 TGCAGCGTTGAGGGGGACAGGGGGCTTGGCTACACCTTC CSVEGDRGLGYTF
- TRBD1 TRBJ2-3 TRBV7-3 TGTGCCAGCAGCTCCCGGGACAGAGGGTTCACAGATACGCAGTATTTT CASSSRDRGFTDTQYF
- - TRBJ2-7 TRBV5-1 TGCGCCAGCAGCTTGGAAGTTCTGGGGGCCGAGCAGTACTTC CASSLEVLGAEQYF
once - TRBJ2-5 TRBV15 TGTGCCACCAGCAGAGTCCTGCAAGAGACCCAGTACTTC CATSRVLQETQYF
few TRBD2 TRBJ2-1 TRBV30 TGTGCCTGGACTAGCGGGCCCTACAATGAGCAGTTCTTC CAWTSGPYNEQFF
- - TRBJ1-2 TRBV6-1 TGTGCCAGCAGTGAAGCCGACGGCTGGATCTATGGCTACACCTTC CASSEADGWIYGYTF
few - TRBJ2-1 TRBV2 TGTGCCAGCAGTGAAGAGGCCAGCTCCTACAATGAGCAGTTCTTC CASSEEASSYNEQFF
- - TRBJ2-3 TRBV9 TGTGCCAGCAGCGTAGCTCCTGGCACAGATACGCAGTATTTT CASSVAPGTDTQYF
- TRBD1 TRBJ2-3 TRBV5-1 TGCGCCAGCAGCTTAGGGAACAGGGGGGACTCTGGGCCATCCACAGATACGCAGTATTTT CASSLGNRGDSGPSTDTQYF
few - TRBJ2-7 TRBV6-5 TGTGCCAGCAGTTACGGTACCTCCTACGAGCAGTACTTC CASSYGTSYEQYF
few - TRBJ2-2 TRBV6-4 TGTGCCAGCAGTGACTCGATCCGAAAAAGGGACAACACCGGGGAGCTGTTTTTT CASSDSIRKRDNTGELFF
- - TRBJ2-5 TRBV18 TGTGCCAGCTCACCCCGACGGCCACAAGAGACCCAGTACTTC CASSPRRPQETQYF
- TRBD2 TRBJ2-1 TRBV11-2 TGTGCCAGCATCCATAGACTAGCCGAATACAATGAGCAGTTCTTC CASIHRLAEYNEQFF
- - TRBJ1-4 TRBV28 TGTGCCAGCAGCCCCTGGGGACCAGGCGGTGAAAAACTGTTTTTT CASSPWGPGGEKLFF
- - TRBJ2-1 TRBV7-9 TGTGCCAGCAGCTGGACCCACAATGAGCAGTTCTTC CASSWTHNEQFF
- - TRBJ1-2 TRBV28 TGTGCCAGCAACCTCCAGGTGGGCTATGGCTACACCTTC CASNLQVGYGYTF
- TRBD1 TRBJ1-1 TRBV6-5 TGTGCCAGCAGTGGTCGACAGGGGAACACTGAAGCTTTCTTT CASSGRQGNTEAFF
- - TRBJ1-1 TRBV7-6 TGTGCCAGCAGCACCACAAGGAACACTGAAGCTTTCTTT CASSTTRNTEAFF
few - TRBJ2-2 TRBV27 TGTGCCAGCACCCTACTAGTGGGGGGCTTCCAGGGCACCGGGGAGCTGTTTTTT CASTLLVGGFQGTGELFF
- - TRBJ2-1 TRBV6-6 TGTGCCAGCAGTTACCTAGGCGTCGGCTGGAATGAGCAGTTCTTC CASSYLGVGWNEQFF
- TRBD2 TRBJ2-7 TRBV19 TGTGCCAGTAAGGCTAGCGGGGGACCACCCTACGAGCAGTACTTC CASKASGGPPYEQYF
- - TRBJ1-5 TRBV6-1 TGTGCCAGCATCCCCGTGACAGGTCCAAATCAGCCCCAGCATTTT CASIPVTGPNQPQHF
- - TRBJ2-7 TRBV5-1 TGCGCCAGCAGCTTGGGACAGGTTCGATCGTACGAGCAGTACTTC CASSLGQVRSYEQYF
- TRBD1 TRBJ2-7 TRBV2 TGTGCCGGAGGGACAGGGGGCGAGGACGAGCAGTACTTC CAGGTGGEDEQYF